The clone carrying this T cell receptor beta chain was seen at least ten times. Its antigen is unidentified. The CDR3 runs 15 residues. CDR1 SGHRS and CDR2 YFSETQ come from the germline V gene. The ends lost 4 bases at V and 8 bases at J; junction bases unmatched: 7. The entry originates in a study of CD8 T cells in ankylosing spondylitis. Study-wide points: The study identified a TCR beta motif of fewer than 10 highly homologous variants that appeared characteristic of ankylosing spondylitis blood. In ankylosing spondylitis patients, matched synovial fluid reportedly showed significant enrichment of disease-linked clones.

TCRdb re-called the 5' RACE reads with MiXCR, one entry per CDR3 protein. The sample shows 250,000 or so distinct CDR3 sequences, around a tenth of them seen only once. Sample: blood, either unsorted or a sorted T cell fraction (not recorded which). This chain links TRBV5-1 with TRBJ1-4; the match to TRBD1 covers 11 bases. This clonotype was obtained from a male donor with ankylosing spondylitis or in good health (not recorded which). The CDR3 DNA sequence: TGCGCCAGCAGCCAAGGACAGGGGGCTGTCGAAAAACTGTTTTTT. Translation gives CASSQGQGAVEKLFF.